This note documents a single T cell receptor (beta chain) sequence. Germline assignment: CDR1 SGHDT and CDR2 YYEEEE. Trimming pared 3 bases from V and 2 bases from J, leaving 5 bases between. The CDR3 loop spans 12 amino acids. Those enrolled, adults aged 18 to 89 years, came from about 24 US areas. As handled by the study authors: Cell counts per sample came from amplifying reference gene primers. TCRdb's copy holds only in-frame clones and misses some; the assay was immunoSEQ multiplex PCR. The D gene and trimming were derived from the DNA, and the V and J assignments and clone size from that table. The sample carries 300,000 to 400,000 clones, around 90% recorded once. This record belongs to a study of blood T cell repertoires in COVID-19. Study at large: In each case, the material was cDNA or gDNA derived from T cells, B-cell-depleted T cells, or PBMCs.

Input material: PBMCs or T cells enriched from blood (not recorded which). This clonotype originated in a man aged 55 to 70 who had recovered from COVID-19. The chain carries TRBV5-6 and TRBJ2-5, with no clear D. The CDR3 region has the DNA TGTGCCAGCAGCTATTCGCAAGAGACCCAGTACTTC. Translating it yields CASSYSQETQYF.